The 15 T cell receptor beta chains reported below all come from one sample, sequenced in a study of blood T cell repertoires in COVID-19. Generated by immunoSEQ multiplex PCR, the TCRdb table keeps only in-frame clones and is missing some. The repertoire holds 150,000 to 200,000 clones, roughly 70% seen once, with around 3% in the top ten. Input material: peripheral blood. These receptors all stem from a woman over 75 with acute or convalescent COVID-19.

This sequence joins TRBV10-3 and TRBJ2-7; the D is unclear. The V gene lost 4 bases and the J gene lost 1 base, with 5 bases spanning the gap. This CDR3 comprises 12 residues. Germline loops: CDR1 ENHRY, CDR2 SYGVKD. DNA of the CDR3: TGTGCCATCAGTGCCACTTCCTACGAGCAGTACTTC. Protein sequence: CAISATSYEQYF.

The rearrangement joins TRBV6-5 to TRBJ2-6; D remains unclear. CDR3 size: 13 residues. Trimming took 10 bases from V and 0 from J, leaving 7 bases between them. Per germline, CDR1 MNHEY and CDR2 SVGAGI. The CDR3 DNA follows: TGTGCCATTCGTTTCTCTGGGGCCAACGTCCTGACTTTC. Translation gives CAIRFSGANVLTF.

The V gene is TRBV12-3 or TRBV12-4, the J gene TRBJ2-2, with a possible D match to TRBD1 (6 bases). The CDR3 runs to 12 residues. V lost 5 bases and J 7 bases, leaving 8 bases between the germline ends. Here the CDR3 reads CASSRGIGELFF. CDR3 bases: TGTGCCAGCAGTAGGGGGATCGGGGAGCTGTTTTTT.

In its sample, this clone was seen a few times. The chain links TRBV7-3 to TRBJ2-1, with TRBD2 identical over 7 bases. The CDR3 consists of 15 residues. From germline, CDR1 is SGHTA and CDR2 FQGTGA. V trimming: 2 bases; J trimming: 8 bases; junction bases outside the gene matches: 9. The CDR3 is CASSLGGRVLDEQFF. The CDR3 nucleotides are TGTGCCAGCAGCTTAGGCGGGAGAGTTTTGGATGAGCAGTTCTTC.

This clone was observed a handful of times. The rearrangement joins TRBV2 to TRBJ1-4, with D unclear. This CDR3 has 12 amino acids. CDR1 SNHLY and CDR2 FYNNEI come from the germline V gene. With 7 bases removed from V and 6 bases from J, the gap between germline ends came to 9 bases. The CDR3 DNA reads TGTGCCAGCAACCGGGGATATGAAAAACTGTTTTTT. Encoded protein: CASNRGYEKLFF. The full variable domain, with the rest looked up from reference TRBV2 and TRBJ1-4, is EPEVTQTPSHQVTQMGQEVILRCVPISNHLYFYWYRQILGQKVEFLVSFYNNEISEKSEIFDDQFSVERPDGSNFTLKIRSTKLEDSAMYFCASNRGYEKLFFGSGTQLSVL.

The chain joins TRBV4-2 to TRBJ2-7; D is unresolved. Trimming removed 0 bases from V and 0 bases from J, with 6 bases in between. CDR1 LGHNA and CDR2 YNFKEQ come from the germline V gene. The CDR3 covers 14 residues. This chain's CDR3 is CASSQEISSYEQYF. Here the CDR3 DNA reads TGTGCCAGCAGCCAAGAAATTAGCTCCTACGAGCAGTACTTC.

The rearrangement uses TRBV19 and TRBJ1-4, with D maybe TRBD1 (5 bases). CDR1 and CDR2 (germline): LNHDA, SQIVND (reference sequence). V was shortened by 5 bases and J by 6 bases, with 13 bases between the two germline ends. The CDR3 is made up of 14 amino acids. Here the CDR3 DNA reads TGTGCCAGTAGTGTCGGGGGGAGGGATGAAAAACTGTTTTTT. Its translation: CASSVGGRDEKLFF. Supplemented by reference TRBV19 and TRBJ1-4, the full variable domain reads DGGITQSPKYLFRKEGQNVTLSCEQNLNHDAMYWYRQDPGQGLRLIYYSQIVNDFQKGDIAEGYSVSREKKESFPLTVTSAQKNPTAFYLCASSVGGRDEKLFFGSGTQLSVL.

The chain employs TRBV7-8 and TRBJ1-6; 9 nucleotides match TRBD1. With V trimmed by 10 bases and J by 0 bases, 4 bases remained unmatched. The CDR3 loop spans 15 amino acids. Germline V gene data show CDR1 as SGHVS and CDR2 as FQNEAQ. CDR3 bases: TGTGCCACGGGGACAGGGAGCTCCTATAATTCACCCCTCCACTTT. It codes for CATGTGSSYNSPLHF. The whole variable domain, filled in from reference TRBV7-8 and TRBJ1-6, reads GAGVSQSPRYKVAKRGQDVALRCDPISGHVSLFWYQQALGQGPEFLTYFQNEAQLDKSGLPSDRFFAERPEGSVSTLKIQRTQQEDSAVYLCATGTGSSYNSPLHFGNGTRLTVT.

In its sample, this clone was seen a few times. This chain links TRBV24-1 with TRBJ2-5, with 8 nucleotides matching TRBD2. Germline V gene data show CDR1 as KGHDR and CDR2 as SFDVKD. Trimming removed 1 base from V and 0 bases from J; junction bases left unmatched: 6. This CDR3 contains 17 residues. The CDR3 here is CATSDFLAGAHQETQYF. CDR3 in DNA: TGTGCCACCAGTGATTTTCTAGCGGGTGCTCACCAAGAGACCCAGTACTTC.

The V call is TRBV24-1, the J call TRBJ2-5; D is possibly TRBD1 (6 bases). In germline, CDR1 is KGHDR, CDR2 SFDVKD. The V and J ends lost 3 bases and 5 bases respectively, with 9 bases between them. This CDR3 has 13 residues. CDR3 protein: CATSDNREETQYF. In DNA form, the CDR3 reads TGTGCCACCAGTGATAACAGGGAGGAGACCCAGTACTTC.

V usage is TRBV7-2 and J usage is TRBJ2-5, with 7 bases fitting TRBD1. Losses at the gene ends were 7 bases for V and 5 bases for J; bases not matched to a gene: 7. Germline CDR1 and CDR2: SGHTA and FQGNSA. The CDR3 has 13 amino acids. The DNA of the CDR3 is TGTGCCAGCACAGGGGAGACAGGGGAGACCCAGTACTTC. Amino acid sequence: CASTGETGETQYF.

This rearrangement joins TRBV28 to TRBJ1-1; 12 positions agree with TRBD1. There are 16 residues in the CDR3. Germline lookup yields CDR1 MDHEN and CDR2 SYDVKM. V dropped 5 bases and J dropped 4; count of bases not matched to a gene: 8. CDR3 amino acids: CASSPGTGGESTEAFF. CDR3 nucleotides: TGTGCCAGCAGTCCCGGGACAGGGGGCGAGTCCACTGAAGCTTTCTTT. Full variable domain (outside the CDR3, taken from reference TRBV28 and TRBJ1-1): DVKVTQSSRYLVKRTGEKVFLECVQDMDHENMFWYRQDPGLGLRLIYFSYDVKMKEKGDIPEGYSVSREKKERFSLILESASTNQTSMYLCASSPGTGGESTEAFFGQGTRLTVV.

The chain carries TRBV6-4 and TRBJ2-2, with 13 nucleotides matching TRBD2. Germline trimming cut 3 bases from V and 4 bases from J; bases unmatched to any gene: 14. CDR1 is MRHNA and CDR2 is SNTAGT in the germline V gene. The CDR3 spans 20 residues. CDR3 residues: CASSEEAGRGTSGATGELFF. The CDR3 DNA reads as TGTGCCAGCAGTGAAGAAGCGGGGCGTGGGACTAGCGGGGCCACCGGGGAGCTGTTTTTT.

This clone has only a few counts. V usage is TRBV11-2 and J usage is TRBJ2-5; 10 nucleotides line up with TRBD2. V trimming: 1 base; J trimming: 5 bases; junction bases outside the gene matches: 4. CDR1 SGHAT and CDR2 FQNNGV come from the germline V gene. This CDR3 has 15 amino acids. CDR3 in DNA: TGTGCCAGCAGCTTAGTCAGTAGCGGGGGGGAGACCCAGTACTTC. Encoded protein: CASSLVSSGGETQYF.

This chain links TRBV28 with TRBJ1-2, with unresolved D. There are 13 residues in the CDR3. V lost 11 bases and J 6 bases, leaving 19 bases between the germline ends. In germline, CDR1 is MDHEN, CDR2 SYDVKM. CDR3 DNA: TGTGCCGCCTTGGGCAGCTTGACGAATGGCTACACCTTC. Encoded protein: CAALGSLTNGYTF.